This TCR beta chain stems from a study of blood T cell repertoires in COVID-19. The CDR3 extends over 12 amino acids. Germline V gives CDR1 SEHNR, CDR2 FQNEAQ (reference sequence). Clones were sequenced by immunoSEQ multiplex PCR, and TCRdb holds only the in-frame ones, with some missing. The sample records roughly 39,000 clones, more than 70% being singletons. The clonotype comes from a man in his 60s with acute or convalescent COVID-19. The chain joins TRBV7-9 to TRBJ2-7; no reliable D call. The sequencing input was peripheral blood. CDR3 nucleotides: TGTCGTCGAACAAAATCCTCCTACGAGCAGTACTTC. Translation: CRRTKSSYEQYF.